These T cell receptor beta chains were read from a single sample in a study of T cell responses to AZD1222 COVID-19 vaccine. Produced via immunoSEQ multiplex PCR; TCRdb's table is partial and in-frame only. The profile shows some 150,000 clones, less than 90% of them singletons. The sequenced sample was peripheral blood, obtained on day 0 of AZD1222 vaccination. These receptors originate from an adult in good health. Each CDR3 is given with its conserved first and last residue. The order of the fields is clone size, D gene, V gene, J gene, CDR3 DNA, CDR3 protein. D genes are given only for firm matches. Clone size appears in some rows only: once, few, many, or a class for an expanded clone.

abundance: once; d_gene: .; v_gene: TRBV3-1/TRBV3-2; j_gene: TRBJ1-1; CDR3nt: TGTGCCAGCAGCCAAGGCTCAGGAAACACTGAAGCTTTCTTT; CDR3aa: CASSQGSGNTEAFF
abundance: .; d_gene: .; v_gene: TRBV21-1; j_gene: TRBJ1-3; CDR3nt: TGTGCCAGCCAAGACACCGCTGGAAACACCATATATTTT; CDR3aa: CASQDTAGNTIYF
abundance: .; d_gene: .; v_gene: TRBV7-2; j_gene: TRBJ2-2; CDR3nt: TGTGCCAGCAGCTTTGATGGGCGGAGGGGCGCCGGGGAGCTGTTTTTT; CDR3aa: CASSFDGRRGAGELFF
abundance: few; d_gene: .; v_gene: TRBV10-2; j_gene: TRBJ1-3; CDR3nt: TGCGCCAGCTCCGAATCGGGCTTAGGAAACACCATATATTTT; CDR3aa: CASSESGLGNTIYF
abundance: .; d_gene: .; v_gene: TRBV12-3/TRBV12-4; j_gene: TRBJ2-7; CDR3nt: TGTGCCAGCAGTTTGAGAGTGCTGGGCGAGCAGTACTTC; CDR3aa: CASSLRVLGEQYF
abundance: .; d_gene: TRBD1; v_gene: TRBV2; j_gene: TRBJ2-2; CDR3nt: TGTGCCAGTGAGGACAGGGCCAACACCGGGGAGCTGTTTTTT; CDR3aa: CASEDRANTGELFF
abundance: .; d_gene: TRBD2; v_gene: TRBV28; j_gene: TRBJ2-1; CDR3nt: TGTGCCAGCAGTTTGATACGGGGGGGCAGGGCAGGATCCTACAATGAGCAGTTCTTC; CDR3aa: CASSLIRGGRAGSYNEQFF
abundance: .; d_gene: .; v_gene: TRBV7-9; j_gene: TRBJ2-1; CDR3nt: TGTGCCAGCAGCTTATACGGCGAGGGCAATGAGCAGTTCTTC; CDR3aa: CASSLYGEGNEQFF
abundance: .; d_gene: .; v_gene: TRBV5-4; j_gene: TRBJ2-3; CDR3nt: TGTGCCAGCAGCTTGGTGATTACCCCAGATACGCAGTATTTT; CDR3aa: CASSLVITPDTQYF
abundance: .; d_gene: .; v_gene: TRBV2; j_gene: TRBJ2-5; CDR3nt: TGTGCCAGCATCCCCTTAACCGACTCGGGGACCCAGTACTTC; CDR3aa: CASIPLTDSGTQYF
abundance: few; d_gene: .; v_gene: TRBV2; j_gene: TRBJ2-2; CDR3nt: TGTGCCAGCAGTGAAGCTACTTACGGGGAGCTGTTTTTT; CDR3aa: CASSEATYGELFF
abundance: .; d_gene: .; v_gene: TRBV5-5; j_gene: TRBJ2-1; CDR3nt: TGTGCCAGCAGCTTGGGTCAGGGGCCCTACAATGAGCAGTTCTTC; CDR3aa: CASSLGQGPYNEQFF
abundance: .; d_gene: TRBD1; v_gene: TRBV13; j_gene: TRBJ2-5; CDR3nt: TGTGCCAGCAGCTTACTGGGACAGGAAGAGACCCAGTACTTC; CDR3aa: CASSLLGQEETQYF
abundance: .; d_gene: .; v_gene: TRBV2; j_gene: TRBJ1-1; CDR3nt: TGTGCCAGCAGTCGGACTATCACTGAAGCTTTCTTT; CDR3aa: CASSRTITEAFF
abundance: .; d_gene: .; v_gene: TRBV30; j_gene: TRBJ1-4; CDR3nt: TGTGCCTGGAGTGTAGACGGGGGGTTTGTGGGAAAACTGTTTTTT; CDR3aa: CAWSVDGGFVGKLFF